This T cell receptor beta chain was sequenced for a study of T cell responses to AZD1222 COVID-19 vaccine. Generated by immunoSEQ multiplex PCR, the TCRdb table keeps only in-frame clones and is missing some. Of around 120,000 clones in the sample, 90% to 95% are singletons; the top ten hold over 2.5%. CDR1 and CDR2 (germline): LGHNA, YSLEER. Trimming cost V 1 base and J 4 bases, with 8 bases left between them. This CDR3 contains 14 residues. The rearrangement uses TRBV4-3 and TRBJ1-3; no firm D call. This material consisted of peripheral blood, taken on day 0 of AZD1222 vaccination. The receptor's source is an adult in good health. The CDR3 sequence is CASSQARWGNTIYF. CDR3 DNA sequence: TGCGCCAGCAGCCAAGCCCGTTGGGGAAACACCATATATTTT.